The 14 T cell receptor beta chains given below trace back to one sample, sequenced in a study of blood T cells in healthy people across ages. Primers used in a second PCR of roughly 7 to 12 cycles were a sample-barcoded 5' primer and a J-beta primer mix. Each CDR3 protein gets one entry after TCRdb re-called the 5' RACE reads with MiXCR. Altogether roughly 730,000 distinct CDR3 sequences are present, roughly 56% being singletons, with the ten largest covering roughly 24%. The specimen sequenced was blood. These receptors originate from a man aged 40-55 years in good health.

Comments on this clonotype: One end of the junction varies from germline; a read error may be responsible. This chain uses TRBV7-2 with TRBJ1-5; unclear D gene. Germline V lookup: CDR1 SGHTA, CDR2 FQGNSA. This CDR3 spans 14 amino acids. This CDR3 reads CASSLKFSHQPQHF. The CDR3 DNA follows: TGTGCCAGCAGCTTAAAATTTAGCCATCAGCCCCAGCATTTT. Using reference TRBV7-2 and TRBJ1-5 for the parts outside the CDR3, the full variable domain is GAGVSQSPSNKVTEKGKDVELRCDPISGHTALYWYRQSLGQGLEFLIYFQGNSAPDKSGLPSDRFSAERTGGSVSTLTIQRTQQEDSAVYLCASSLKFSHQPQHFGDGTRLSIL.

The chain carries TRBV9 and TRBJ1-4; D ambiguous. CDR1 and CDR2 (germline): SGDLS, YYNGEE. The CDR3 length is 14 residues. The V end lost 3 bases, the J end lost 5 bases, and 11 bases lay between the germline ends. Here the CDR3 DNA reads TGTGCCAGCAGCGCCTCCGTGGGAAATGAAAAACTGTTTTTT. Encoded protein: CASSASVGNEKLFF.

This clonotype was detected once. A much larger clone sits a single nucleotide away, making a read error possible. This sequence joins TRBV4-1 and TRBJ2-5; D uncertain. The end of the DNA is better explained by TRBJ2-7, so the J call may be wrong. The CDR3 is 14 amino acids. The germline V gene has CDR1 MGHRA and CDR2 YSYEKL. Written as DNA, the CDR3 is TGCGCCAGCAGCCGAGATCCAGGTCGAAACGAGCAGTACTTC. As protein: CASSRDPGRNEQYF.

This clonotype occurred many times. The chain carries TRBV12-3 or TRBV12-4 and TRBJ2-1, with D uncertain. Trimming took off 2 bases at V and 15 bases at J, with 14 bases between the two ends. The CDR3 consists of 12 residues. CDR3 region: CASSLPPGLVFF. CDR3 DNA sequence: TGTGCCAGCAGTTTACCACCCGGGTTAGTGTTCTTC.

This chain connects TRBV7-9 to TRBJ2-6; D is unclear. Germline V gives CDR1 SEHNR, CDR2 FQNEAQ (reference sequence). The CDR3 contains 16 residues. Trimming shortened V by 1 base and J by 2 bases, and 9 bases separated the two germline ends. The CDR3 DNA reads TGTGCCAGCAGCTTAGGGAAGGTGCCTGGGGCCAACGTCCTGACTTTC. It translates to CASSLGKVPGANVLTF.

This chain joins TRBV5-1 and TRBJ2-5, with a possible D match to TRBD2 (5 bases). CDR3 length: 17 residues. V was shortened by 4 bases and J by 0 bases, with 19 bases between the two germline ends. The germline CDR1 and CDR2 sequences are SGHRS and YFSETQ. The DNA of the CDR3 is TGCGCCAGCAGCCGAGGATTGAGGGTTCAGTACCAAGAGACCCAGTACTTC. Amino acids: CASSRGLRVQYQETQYF.

This clonotype was picked up a small number of times. The chain is built from TRBV28 and TRBJ2-1, with D maybe TRBD1 (6 bases). Per the germline V gene, CDR1 is MDHEN and CDR2 is SYDVKM. The CDR3 totals 16 residues. V lost 3 bases and J lost 4, with 16 bases in between. The CDR3 region has the DNA TGTGCCAGCAGTTTGGGGGCGGGTTTGACATACAATGAGCAGTTCTTC. Protein sequence: CASSLGAGLTYNEQFF.

Only a few counts were recorded for this clonotype. V is TRBV7-2 and J is TRBJ2-1; D is uncertain. The V gene lost 5 bases and the J gene lost 10 bases, with 15 bases spanning the gap. The CDR3 loop spans 13 amino acids. Germline V gene lookup returns CDR1 SGHTA and CDR2 FQGNSA. In DNA, the CDR3 is TGTGCCAGCAGCGTAGAATTGTGGACGGAGCAGTTCTTC. It codes for CASSVELWTEQFF.

In its sample, this clonotype was seen once. Mismatch with germline at one junction end may stem from a read error. The CDR3 reads CSAGRKENTGELFF. The CDR3 region has the DNA TGCAGCGCCGGTAGAAAGGAGAACACTGGGGAGCTGTTTTTT. The chain uses TRBV29-1 and TRBJ2-2, with unresolved D. In germline, CDR1 is SQVTM, CDR2 ANQGSEA. The CDR3 loop spans 14 amino acids.

J is TRBJ1-5 and V is TRBV21-1; the table calls TRBD1, which could not be checked here. TRBV21-1 constitutes a pseudogene. The CDR3 spans 17 residues. The CDR3 loop is CASRTGTGQLSNQPQHF. As DNA, the CDR3 is TGTGCCAGCAGGACCGGGACAGGCCAACTTAGCAATCAGCCCCAGCATTTT.

V and J are TRBV6-2 or TRBV6-3 and TRBJ2-5; D might be TRBD2 (7 bases). CDR3 length: 18 residues. V was trimmed by 4 bases and J by 5 bases, leaving 26 bases between them. The germline gives CDR1 MNHEY, CDR2 SVGEGT. The CDR3, as DNA: TGTGCCAGCAGTTTCCCCCTCGGGGGCGGGAGAAGTATGGAGACCCAGTACTTC. Protein product: CASSFPLGGGRSMETQYF.

The gene calls are TRBV5-4 and TRBJ2-3; 12 bases agree with TRBD2. Germline CDR1 reads SGHNT; CDR2 reads YYREEE (reference sequence). The length of the CDR3 is 17 residues. V trimming: 0 bases; J trimming: 7 bases; junction bases outside the gene matches: 9. CDR3 coding DNA: TGTGCCAGCAGCTTGGGGCTAGCGGGGGGGAGCAAATATACGCAGTATTTT. Protein product: CASSLGLAGGSKYTQYF.

This clonotype came up once. The rearrangement links TRBV7-9 to TRBJ2-7, with TRBD1 identical over 7 bases. Germline V CDR1 and CDR2: SEHNR, FQNEAQ (reference sequence). The CDR3 is 13 amino acids. The V segment lost 5 bases and the J segment 7 bases; nucleotides outside the gene matches: 8. CDR3 nucleotides: TGTGCCAGCAGCCCGCAACAGGGGTATGAGCAGTACTTC. Translation: CASSPQQGYEQYF.

CDR3 in amino acids: CSVPRGGDFGEQYF. In nucleotides, the CDR3 is TGCAGTGTTCCCCGGGGGGGTGATTTCGGCGAGCAGTACTTC. The chain recombines TRBV20-1 with TRBJ2-7, with TRBD2 identical over 8 bases. V lost 7 bases and J lost 6; bases outside the gene matches: 14. The CDR3 extends over 14 amino acids. Looked up from germline, CDR1 is DFQATT and CDR2 is SNEGSKA (reference sequence).